Following are 20 T cell receptor beta chains from one sample sequenced in a study of cytotoxic CD8 clonotypes in ibrutinib-treated CLL. Sequenced by immunoSEQ multiplex PCR; TCRdb stores in-frame clones only, minus some. The table lists some 200,000 clones, more than 70% of them singletons. The input for sequencing was PBMCs, taken after 12 months of ibrutinib treatment. Receptor source: a human donor with chronic lymphocytic leukemia.

This clone was observed a handful of times. This chain links TRBV2 with TRBJ2-5, with 9 bases that match TRBD1. The junction had 6 bases not matched to a gene; V was cut back by 3 bases and J by 4 bases. There are 15 residues in the CDR3. Germline V gives CDR1 SNHLY, CDR2 FYNNEI. CDR3 in amino acids: CASSEGQGYPETQYF. The DNA of the CDR3 is TGTGCCAGCAGTGAGGGACAGGGTTACCCAGAGACCCAGTACTTC.

The chain has TRBV19 and TRBJ2-7; D remains ambiguous. This CDR3 has 13 residues. Trimming took off 5 bases at V and 3 bases at J, with 11 bases between the two ends. CDR1 is LNHDA, CDR2 SQIVND, per germline (reference sequence). This CDR3 is CASSPGPDYEQYF. In DNA form, the CDR3 reads TGTGCCAGTAGTCCCGGACCAGACTACGAGCAGTACTTC.

This chain links TRBV7-8 with TRBJ2-7; tentative D call: TRBD2 (6 bases). This CDR3 is 14 amino acids long. CDR1 and CDR2 from the germline V gene are SGHVS and FQNEAQ. The germline V and J ends were trimmed by 8 bases and 0 bases, with 14 bases remaining between them. The CDR3 DNA reads TGTGCCAGCGGCGAAAATAGCGGCTCCTACGAGCAGTACTTC. This encodes CASGENSGSYEQYF.

The chain employs TRBV6-1 and TRBJ1-2; no firm D call. In germline, CDR1 is MNHNS, CDR2 SASEGT. V lost 6 bases, J lost 4 bases, and 18 bases lay in between. This CDR3 contains 15 residues. The CDR3 bases are TGTGCCAGCAGCTCCTCCTGGCAGGCTCCCTATGGCTACACCTTC. Residues: CASSSSWQAPYGYTF.

V gene TRBV7-9 combines with J gene TRBJ2-7; D remains unclear. Germline-derived CDR1 and CDR2 are SEHNR and FQNEAQ (reference sequence). V dropped 1 base and J dropped 4 bases, with 8 bases sitting between them. The CDR3 loop spans 13 amino acids. The CDR3 bases are TGTGCCAGCAGCTTAGTTGGGCCGTACGAGCAGTACTTC. Protein: CASSLVGPYEQYF.

The CDR3 is CSAQLAGTDTQYF. CDR3 nucleotides: TGCAGCGCTCAACTAGCCGGTACAGATACGCAGTATTTT. The gene calls are TRBV29-1 and TRBJ2-3; D perhaps matches TRBD2 (6 bases). The germline V gene has CDR1 SQVTM and CDR2 ANQGSEA. The CDR3 covers 13 residues. V shed 7 bases and J shed 3 bases, with 14 bases lying between them.

CDR3 bases: TGTGCCAGCAGCCTCAACAGGGGACATCAGCCCCAGCATTTT. Protein sequence: CASSLNRGHQPQHF. V usage is TRBV7-8 and J usage is TRBJ1-5; TRBD1 matches at 7 bases. V shed 5 bases, J shed 5 bases, and the junction held 6 bases outside the gene matches. This CDR3 is 14 amino acids long. From germline, CDR1 is SGHVS and CDR2 FQNEAQ.

This chain joins TRBV6-1 and TRBJ1-1; D call uncertain. The CDR3 sequence is 14 residues long. Germline values: CDR1 MNHNS, CDR2 SASEGT. Trimming cost V 3 bases and J 1 base, with 9 bases left between them. Here the CDR3 DNA reads TGTGCCAGCAGTGACTGGGCCCGGAACACTGAAGCTTTCTTT. Translation: CASSDWARNTEAFF.

This clone was recorded once. The chain carries TRBV7-6 and TRBJ2-3, with 7 bases lining up with TRBD2. Germline loops: CDR1 SGHVS, CDR2 FNYEAQ. The trim removed 5 bases at V and 4 bases at J, leaving 6 bases unmatched. CDR3 length equals 14 residues. DNA of the CDR3: TGTGCCAGCAGCGAGCGGGACGGGTCAGATACGCAGTATTTT. This gives the protein CASSERDGSDTQYF.

The chain carries TRBV2 and TRBJ2-7; 10 bases match TRBD1. Germline-derived CDR1 and CDR2 are SNHLY and FYNNEI. Trimming removed 10 bases from V and 4 bases from J; junction bases left unmatched: 7. The CDR3 has 13 residues. This chain's CDR3 is CATKRTGGYEQYF. The CDR3, as DNA: TGTGCCACCAAAAGGACAGGGGGATACGAGCAGTACTTC.

The V call is TRBV7-9, the J call TRBJ2-5; 8 nucleotides match TRBD2. Germline V gene sequence: CDR1 SEHNR, CDR2 FQNEAQ (reference sequence). The CDR3 has 15 residues. V was clipped by 1 base and J by 4 bases; unmatched bases: 5. The CDR3 nucleotides are TGTGCCAGCAGCTTAGTGCTAGCGGGCTCAGAGACCCAGTACTTC. Its translation: CASSLVLAGSETQYF. Supplemented by reference TRBV7-9 and TRBJ2-5, the full variable domain reads DTGVSQNPRHKITKRGQNVTFRCDPISEHNRLYWYRQTLGQGPEFLTYFQNEAQLEKSRLLSDRFSAERPKGSFSTLEIQRTEQGDSAMYLCASSLVLAGSETQYFGPGTRLLVL.

The rearrangement uses TRBV7-8 and TRBJ2-1; no clear D gene. CDR3 size: 13 residues. V shed 2 bases and J shed 4 bases, with 6 bases lying between them. From germline, CDR1 is SGHVS and CDR2 FQNEAQ. CDR3 sequence: CASSLQTYNEQFF. CDR3 sequence (DNA): TGTGCCAGCAGCTTACAGACGTACAATGAGCAGTTCTTC. Full variable domain (remainder filled in from reference TRBV7-8 and TRBJ2-1): GAGVSQSPRYKVAKRGQDVALRCDPISGHVSLFWYQQALGQGPEFLTYFQNEAQLDKSGLPSDRFFAERPEGSVSTLKIQRTQQEDSAVYLCASSLQTYNEQFFGPGTRLTVL.

The chain uses TRBV27 and TRBJ1-1; the D gene is possibly TRBD1 (6 bases). CDR1 MNHEY and CDR2 SMNVEV come from the germline V gene (reference sequence). The germline V and J ends were trimmed by 3 bases and 5 bases, with 16 bases remaining between them. There are 15 residues in the CDR3. In DNA form, the CDR3 reads TGTGCCAGCAGTTTGATGGTCGGGGGGCGGACTGAAGCTTTCTTT. Residues: CASSLMVGGRTEAFF.

The chain joins TRBV6-5 to TRBJ1-4; 7 nucleotides line up with TRBD1. Germline V CDR1 and CDR2: MNHEY, SVGAGI. This CDR3 is 12 amino acids long. Trimming took 5 bases from V and 8 from J; bases not matched to a gene: 2. As DNA, the CDR3 is TGTGCCAGCAGTGGGACAGACGAAAAACTGTTTTTT. Residues: CASSGTDEKLFF.

This clone was recorded only once. This chain links TRBV7-6 with TRBJ2-6; D may correspond to TRBD1 or TRBD2 (5 bases each). V lost 5 bases and J 2 bases, leaving 13 bases between the germline ends. Germline lookup yields CDR1 SGHVS and CDR2 FNYEAQ. This CDR3 contains 16 residues. The CDR3 sequence: CASSPRLGAGANVLTF. In DNA, the CDR3 is TGTGCCAGCAGCCCGCGTTTGGGGGCTGGGGCCAACGTCCTGACTTTC.

The gene calls are TRBV27 and TRBJ1-2, with D uncertain. The germline gives CDR1 MNHEY, CDR2 SMNVEV (reference sequence). The CDR3 contains 13 residues. Trimming cost V 3 bases and J 4 bases, with 9 bases left between them. As DNA, the CDR3 is TGTGCCAGCAGTTTTAGGGATTTCTATGGCTACACCTTC. Translated: CASSFRDFYGYTF.

This chain joins TRBV27 and TRBJ1-2, with TRBD1 identical over 11 bases. The V gene's germline CDR1 is MNHEY and CDR2 SMNVEV (reference sequence). The CDR3 extends over 17 amino acids. J gave up 2 bases and V 3 bases, and 8 bases lay outside the gene matches. The CDR3 nucleotides are TGTGCCAGCAGTTTGCTACCCGGGACAGGGGGAAACTATGGCTACACCTTC. Protein product: CASSLLPGTGGNYGYTF.

This clone was found once. The rearrangement uses TRBV7-6 and TRBJ2-1; TRBD2 aligns across 14 bases. V gave up 8 bases and J gave up 0 bases; unmatched junction bases: 6. Germline CDR1 reads SGHVS; CDR2 reads FNYEAQ. The CDR3 has 17 residues. The CDR3 DNA reads as TGTGCCAGCGGCGGACTAGCGGGAGGAGGCTCCTACAATGAGCAGTTCTTC. Its translation: CASGGLAGGGSYNEQFF.

The CDR3 DNA reads as TGTGCCAGCAGCTTAGGCGATAGCGGGGGGGTAGACTACGAGCAGTACTTC. Amino acids: CASSLGDSGGVDYEQYF. The V and J genes are TRBV11-2 and TRBJ2-7; TRBD2 agrees at 11 bases. Trimming removed 1 base from V and 3 bases from J; junction bases left unmatched: 8. CDR3 length: 17 residues. Germline V lookup: CDR1 SGHAT, CDR2 FQNNGV. The full variable domain, in which reference TRBV11-2 and TRBJ2-7 provide the parts outside the CDR3, is EAGVAQSPRYKIIEKRQSVAFWCNPISGHATLYWYQQILGQGPKLLIQFQNNGVVDDSQLPKDRFSAERLKGVDSTLKIQPAKLEDSAVYLCASSLGDSGGVDYEQYFGPGTRLTVT.

V is TRBV5-6 and J is TRBJ2-7; TRBD2 matches at 11 bases. This CDR3 has 15 amino acids. Germline V gene sequence: CDR1 SGHDT, CDR2 YYEEEE. With V trimmed by 9 bases and J by 3 bases, 11 bases remained unmatched. The chain's CDR3 is CATTRGTSGLYEQYF. The CDR3, as DNA: TGTGCCACCACTAGAGGGACTAGCGGACTCTACGAGCAGTACTTC.